Following are 8 T cell receptor beta chains from one sample sequenced in a study of OX40 agonist ivuxolimab in advanced cancers. Only in-frame clones appear in the TCRdb table, and some are missing; sequencing was by immunoSEQ multiplex PCR. Of about 76,000 clones in the sample, around 87% are singletons; the top ten hold less than 3%. Here the sequenced sample was CD4+ or CD8+ T cells sorted from blood, taken in a trial of the OX40 agonist ivuxolimab. These receptors all come from an adult with an advanced solid tumor such as melanoma, head and neck, liver or kidney cancer.

The rearrangement joins TRBV10-1 to TRBJ1-6; D unclear. The germline V gene encodes CDR1 WNHNN and CDR2 SYGVQD (reference sequence). The CDR3 is 13 amino acids. Trimming pared 3 bases from V and 9 bases from J, leaving 9 bases between. The CDR3 spells CASSEGPGSPLHF. CDR3 sequence (DNA): TGCGCCAGCAGTGAAGGGCCCGGTTCACCCCTCCACTTT.

This rearrangement joins TRBV7-9 to TRBJ1-2, with D tentatively TRBD1 (6 bases). V was trimmed by 5 bases and J by 8 bases, leaving 15 bases between them. This CDR3 spans 13 amino acids. Germline CDR1 SEHNR, CDR2 FQNEAQ (reference sequence). The CDR3 is CASSVRTADGYTF. The CDR3 DNA follows: TGTGCCAGCAGCGTAAGGACAGCGGACGGCTACACCTTC.

This clone was counted a single time. The chain combines TRBV5-6 with TRBJ1-6; D ambiguous. This CDR3 is built from 15 residues. CDR1 SGHDT and CDR2 YYEEEE come from the germline V gene. Trimming shortened V by 2 bases and J by 1 base, and 7 bases separated the two germline ends. CDR3 nucleotides: TGTGCCAGCAGCTTAGGCAGTTCCTATAATTCACCCCTCCACTTT. This gives the protein CASSLGSSYNSPLHF.

The J gene is TRBJ1-3, the V gene TRBV7-9; perhaps TRBD1 as D (5 bases). Per the germline V gene, CDR1 is SEHNR and CDR2 is FQNEAQ (reference sequence). This CDR3 is 16 amino acids long. With 5 bases removed from V and 0 bases from J, the gap between germline ends came to 14 bases. The CDR3 DNA is TGTGCCAGCAGCCCCAGACAGATTTCCTCTGGAAACACCATATATTTT. Amino acid sequence: CASSPRQISSGNTIYF.

The chain carries TRBV6-4 and TRBJ2-1; 9 nucleotides agree with TRBD2. There are 15 residues in the CDR3. The V gene's germline CDR1 is MRHNA and CDR2 SNTAGT. Unmatched junction bases numbered 2, after V lost 3 bases and J lost 2 bases. This CDR3 is CASSESSGAYNEQFF. The CDR3 nucleotides are TGTGCCAGCAGTGAGTCTAGCGGGGCCTACAATGAGCAGTTCTTC.

The chain uses TRBV30 and TRBJ1-3; D gene unclear. Trimming pared 0 bases from V and 4 bases from J, leaving 7 bases between. This CDR3 has 13 residues. Germline lookup yields CDR1 GTSNPN and CDR2 SVGIG (reference sequence). CDR3 residues: CAWSVLSGNTIYF. CDR3 in DNA: TGTGCCTGGAGTGTACTGTCAGGAAACACCATATATTTT.

The V call is TRBV27, the J call TRBJ1-6; D is ambiguous. The ends were cut back, 8 bases at V and 2 bases at J, with 7 bases in the middle. This CDR3 region has 13 residues. Per the germline V gene, CDR1 is MNHEY and CDR2 is SMNVEV (reference sequence). The CDR3 DNA is TGTGCCAGCGCTGACCCCTATAATTCACCCCTCCACTTT. Translated: CASADPYNSPLHF.

The rearrangement uses TRBV29-1 and TRBJ2-3; 9 bases agree with TRBD2. The germline gives CDR1 SQVTM, CDR2 ANQGSEA. CDR3 length equals 18 residues. Trimming cost V 1 base and J 0 bases; bases outside gene matches: 11. CDR3 nucleotide sequence: TGCAGCGTTGAAGGAGTGGGCGGGGGGGCCGGAAGCACAGATACGCAGTATTTT. Its translation: CSVEGVGGGAGSTDTQYF.